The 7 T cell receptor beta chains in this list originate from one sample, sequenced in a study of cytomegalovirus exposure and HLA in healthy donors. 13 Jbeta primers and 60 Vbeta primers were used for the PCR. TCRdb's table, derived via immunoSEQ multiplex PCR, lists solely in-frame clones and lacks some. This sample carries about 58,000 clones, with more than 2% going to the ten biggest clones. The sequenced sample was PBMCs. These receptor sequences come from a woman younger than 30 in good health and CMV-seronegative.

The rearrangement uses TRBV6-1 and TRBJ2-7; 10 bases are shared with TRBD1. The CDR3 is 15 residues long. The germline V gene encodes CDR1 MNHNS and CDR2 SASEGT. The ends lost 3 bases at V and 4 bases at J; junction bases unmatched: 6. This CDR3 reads CASSDRQGASYEQYF. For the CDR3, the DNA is TGTGCCAGCAGTGACCGACAGGGGGCCTCATACGAGCAGTACTTC.

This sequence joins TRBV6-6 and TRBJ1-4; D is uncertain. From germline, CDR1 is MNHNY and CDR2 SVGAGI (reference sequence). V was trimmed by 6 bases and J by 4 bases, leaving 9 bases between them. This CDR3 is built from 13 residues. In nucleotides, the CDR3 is TGTGCCAGCAGGGTCGCCGGTAATGAAAAACTGTTTTTT. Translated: CASRVAGNEKLFF.

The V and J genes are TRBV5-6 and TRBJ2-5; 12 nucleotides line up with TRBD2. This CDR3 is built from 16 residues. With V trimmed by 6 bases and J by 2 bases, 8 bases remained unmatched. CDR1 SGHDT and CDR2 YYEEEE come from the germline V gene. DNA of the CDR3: TGTGCCAGCATCCAGGGACTAGCGGGCCCTCAAGAGACCCAGTACTTC. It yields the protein CASIQGLAGPQETQYF.

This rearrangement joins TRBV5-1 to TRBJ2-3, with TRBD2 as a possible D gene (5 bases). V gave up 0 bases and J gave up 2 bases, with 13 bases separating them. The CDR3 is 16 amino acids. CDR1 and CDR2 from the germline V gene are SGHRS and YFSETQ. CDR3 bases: TGCGCCAGCAGCTTGGGGGAAGGACTGGCCACAGATACGCAGTATTTT. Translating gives CASSLGEGLATDTQYF.

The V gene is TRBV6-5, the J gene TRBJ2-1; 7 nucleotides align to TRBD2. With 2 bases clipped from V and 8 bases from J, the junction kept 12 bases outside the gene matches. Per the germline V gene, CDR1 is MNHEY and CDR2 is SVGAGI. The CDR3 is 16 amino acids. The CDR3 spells CASSYGGGLHVHEQFF. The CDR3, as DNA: TGTGCCAGCAGTTACGGGGGGGGACTGCATGTCCATGAGCAGTTCTTC.

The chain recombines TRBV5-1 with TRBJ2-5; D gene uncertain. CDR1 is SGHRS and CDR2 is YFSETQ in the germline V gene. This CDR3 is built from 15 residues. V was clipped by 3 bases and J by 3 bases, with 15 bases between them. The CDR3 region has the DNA TGCGCCAGCAGCTACCCCGACATGTCCGAAGAGACCCAGTACTTC. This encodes CASSYPDMSEETQYF.

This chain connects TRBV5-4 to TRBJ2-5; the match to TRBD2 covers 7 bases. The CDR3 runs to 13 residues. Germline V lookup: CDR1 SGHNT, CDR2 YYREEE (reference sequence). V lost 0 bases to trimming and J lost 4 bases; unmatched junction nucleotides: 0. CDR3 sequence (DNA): TGTGCCAGCAGCTTGGGGGGGGGAGAGACCCAGTACTTC. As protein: CASSLGGGETQYF.